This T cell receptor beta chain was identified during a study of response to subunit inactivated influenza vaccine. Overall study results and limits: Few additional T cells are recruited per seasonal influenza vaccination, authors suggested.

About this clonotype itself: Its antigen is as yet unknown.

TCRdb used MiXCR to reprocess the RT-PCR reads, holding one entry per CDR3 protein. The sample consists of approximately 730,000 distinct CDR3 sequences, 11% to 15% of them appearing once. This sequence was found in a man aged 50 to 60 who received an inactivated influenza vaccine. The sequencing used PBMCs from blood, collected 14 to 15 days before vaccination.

The CDR3 sequence: CASSMPGLAGGIYEQYF. CDR3 DNA sequence: TGTGCCAGCAGTATGCCGGGACTAGCGGGAGGGATCTACGAGCAGTACTTC. This chain connects TRBV12-3 or TRBV12-4 to TRBJ2-7; 16 positions agree with TRBD2. V was clipped by 5 bases and J by 3 bases; unmatched bases: 7. This CDR3 has 17 residues.